This T cell receptor beta chain emerged from a study of T cells after yellow fever vaccination. Study-wide findings and caveats: Sorted memory subsets showed almost no vaccine-responding clonotypes on day 0.

This clonotype is labeled as medium-sized. TCRdb ran MiXCR on the 5' RACE reads and lists one entry per CDR3 protein. The sample shows around 30,000 distinct CDR3 sequences, over 5% of them seen only once. V was clipped by 5 bases and J by 1 base, with 5 bases between them. The germline CDR1 and CDR2 sequences are SQVTM and ANQGSEA. The CDR3 sequence is 12 residues long. This sequence was found in a man aged 30 to 45 who received the YFV17D yellow fever vaccine. Sequencing was performed on PBMCs, either bulk or a sorted T-cell subset (CD4+, CD8+, memory, or dextramer-sorted; not recorded which), taken on the day of the yellow fever booster vaccination. V gene TRBV29-1 combines with J gene TRBJ2-2, with D uncertain. As DNA, the CDR3 is TGCAGCGTTTCCGGGAACACCGGGGAGCTGTTTTTT. It codes for CSVSGNTGELFF.